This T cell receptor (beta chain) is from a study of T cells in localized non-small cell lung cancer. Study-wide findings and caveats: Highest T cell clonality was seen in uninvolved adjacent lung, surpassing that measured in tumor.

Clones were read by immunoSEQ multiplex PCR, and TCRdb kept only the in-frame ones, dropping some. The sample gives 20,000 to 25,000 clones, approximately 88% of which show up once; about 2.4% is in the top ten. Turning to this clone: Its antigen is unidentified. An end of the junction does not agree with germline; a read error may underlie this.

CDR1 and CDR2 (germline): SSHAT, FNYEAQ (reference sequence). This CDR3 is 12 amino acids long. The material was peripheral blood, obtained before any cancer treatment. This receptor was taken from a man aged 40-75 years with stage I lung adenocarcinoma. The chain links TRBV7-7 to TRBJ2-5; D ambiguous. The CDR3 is CASSLAGRTQYF. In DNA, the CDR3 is TGTGCTAGCAGCTTAGCTGGGCGAACCCAGTACTTC.